Following are 24 T cell receptor beta chains from one sample sequenced in a study of T-cell memory formation after mild COVID-19. TCRdb re-called the 5' RACE reads with MiXCR, one entry per CDR3 protein. The sample holds approximately 570,000 distinct CDR3 sequences, approximately 19% seen once. Material for sequencing was PBMCs or a T cell subset sorted from them (not recorded which). The source of these receptors is an adult woman who had mild COVID-19 (a few samples of this study predate the infection). Cell type and time point are not known.

The chain recombines TRBV2 with TRBJ1-1; 11 nucleotides agree with TRBD1. The CDR3 spans 14 residues. J was trimmed by 7 bases and V by 8 bases; bases with no gene match: 9. In germline, CDR1 is SNHLY, CDR2 FYNNEI. The CDR3 region is CASLPRTGGVEAFF. The DNA of the CDR3 is TGTGCCAGCTTGCCCAGGACAGGGGGCGTTGAAGCTTTCTTT.

This clonotype has a handful of counts. V is TRBV6-5 and J is TRBJ2-7; a weak D match, TRBD2 (6 bases). Germline lookup yields CDR1 MNHEY and CDR2 SVGAGI. Trimming pared 5 bases from V and 3 bases from J, leaving 14 bases between. This CDR3 region has 14 residues. CDR3 loop: CASSPGLTDYEQYF. In DNA form, the CDR3 reads TGTGCCAGCAGTCCGGGACTCACGGACTACGAGCAGTACTTC.

This chain joins TRBV12-3 or TRBV12-4 and TRBJ1-6; D unresolved. The V end lost 0 bases, the J end lost 0 bases, and 6 bases lay between the germline ends. This CDR3 spans 16 amino acids. Written as DNA, the CDR3 is TGTGCCAGCAGTTTAGCAGATAGCTCCTATAATTCACCCCTCCACTTT. It codes for CASSLADSSYNSPLHF.

This clonotype appeared a few times. The chain uses TRBV18 and TRBJ1-1, with D unclear. V lost 2 bases to trimming and J lost 5 bases, with 0 bases between them. The CDR3 spans 10 residues. CDR1 KGHSH and CDR2 LQKENI come from the germline V gene. Here the CDR3 reads CASSPTEAFF. DNA of the CDR3: TGTGCCAGCTCACCAACTGAAGCTTTCTTT.

This clonotype was seen a handful of times. The chain joins TRBV6-2 or TRBV6-3 to TRBJ2-3, with D maybe TRBD2 (6 bases). The V end lost 2 bases, the J end lost 0 bases, and 15 bases lay between the germline ends. This CDR3 has 17 residues. Looked up from germline, CDR1 is MNHEY and CDR2 is SVGEGT. CDR3: CASSYVLAEPSTDTQYF. The CDR3 DNA sequence: TGTGCCAGCAGTTACGTTTTAGCGGAACCTAGCACAGATACGCAGTATTTT.

The chain combines TRBV4-2 with TRBJ2-1; 11 bases match TRBD1. Germline trimming cut 3 bases from V and 8 bases from J; bases unmatched to any gene: 9. Germline values: CDR1 LGHNA, CDR2 YNFKEQ. The length of the CDR3 is 16 residues. The CDR3: CASSQSPGQGGDEQFF. In DNA, the CDR3 is TGTGCCAGCAGCCAGTCACCGGGACAGGGGGGCGATGAGCAGTTCTTC.

The chain has TRBV7-2 and TRBJ1-1; D gene ambiguous. V gave up 6 bases and J gave up 3 bases, with 11 bases separating them. Germline V lookup: CDR1 SGHTA, CDR2 FQGNSA. CDR3 length equals 13 residues. As DNA, the CDR3 is TGTGCCAGCAGTTCCAAGGGATACACTGAAGCTTTCTTT. Translating it yields CASSSKGYTEAFF. Variable domain in full (rest from reference TRBV7-2 and TRBJ1-1): GAGVSQSPSNKVTEKGKDVELRCDPISGHTALYWYRQSLGQGLEFLIYFQGNSAPDKSGLPSDRFSAERTGGSVSTLTIQRTQQEDSAVYLCASSSKGYTEAFFGQGTRLTVV.

The rearrangement links TRBV19 to TRBJ1-1; D is undetermined. This CDR3 is 13 amino acids long. V was clipped by 6 bases and J by 2 bases, with 10 bases between them. Germline CDR1 is LNHDA and CDR2 is SQIVND (reference sequence). The CDR3 loop reads CASSKAVNTEAFF. DNA of the CDR3: TGTGCCAGTAGCAAGGCCGTTAACACTGAAGCTTTCTTT.

This clonotype was observed a handful of times. DNA of the CDR3: TGTGCCTGCAGAGGGACAAACACTGGAAACACCATATATTTT. It encodes CACRGTNTGNTIYF. V gene TRBV30 combines with J gene TRBJ1-3; a possible D gene is TRBD1 (6 bases). Germline CDR1 reads GTSNPN; CDR2 reads SVGIG (reference sequence). The CDR3 extends over 14 amino acids. Trimming shortened V by 6 bases and J by 2 bases, and 14 bases separated the two germline ends.

The rearrangement uses TRBV5-4 and TRBJ2-7, with D unresolved. The CDR3 loop spans 14 amino acids. Germline V lookup: CDR1 SGHNT, CDR2 YYREEE (reference sequence). Trimming took off 0 bases at V and 6 bases at J, with 13 bases between the two ends. CDR3 bases: TGTGCCAGCAGCTTGGATAAGGGTTTGAGCGAGCAGTACTTC. Protein sequence: CASSLDKGLSEQYF.

The J gene is TRBJ1-4, the V gene TRBV4-2; maybe TRBD1 (5 bases). This CDR3 contains 14 residues. Deletions cut 3 bases from V and 5 bases from J, with 10 bases between. The germline gives CDR1 LGHNA, CDR2 YNFKEQ. The CDR3 sequence: CASSQDSGNEKLFF. Here the CDR3 DNA reads TGTGCCAGCAGCCAGGATTCAGGGAATGAAAAACTGTTTTTT.

This clonotype was seen a few times. The chain carries TRBV15 and TRBJ2-7; D not certain. This CDR3 has 15 amino acids. V was cut by 0 bases and J by 1 base, with 10 bases left in between. Germline CDR1 is LNHNV and CDR2 is YYDKDF (reference sequence). CDR3 DNA: TGTGCCACCAGCAGAGATCGTGGCAGATCCTACGAGCAGTACTTC. It codes for CATSRDRGRSYEQYF. The full variable domain, completed using reference TRBV15 and TRBJ2-7, is DAMVIQNPRYQVTQFGKPVTLSCSQTLNHNVMYWYQQKSSQAPKLLFHYYDKDFNNEADTPDNFQSRRPNTSFCFLDIRSPGLGDTAMYLCATSRDRGRSYEQYFGPGTRLTVT.

V usage is TRBV7-2 and J usage is TRBJ2-3; D may match TRBD1 or TRBD2 (6 bases each). This CDR3 is built from 16 residues. V shed 5 bases and J shed 6 bases, with 21 bases lying between them. Looked up from germline, CDR1 is SGHTA and CDR2 is FQGNSA. In DNA form, the CDR3 reads TGTGCCAGCAGCCCCGTAGGGGGGAAAGGGGGGGATACGCAGTATTTT. Protein: CASSPVGGKGGDTQYF.

CDR3 region: CASSWGSGQETQYF. The DNA of the CDR3 is TGTGCCAGCAGTTGGGGTAGCGGACAAGAGACCCAGTACTTC. This chain uses TRBV12-3 or TRBV12-4 with TRBJ2-5; D perhaps matches TRBD2 (6 bases). This CDR3 contains 14 residues. Trimming removed 4 bases at V and 2 bases at J, with 11 bases between.

The rearrangement links TRBV5-1 to TRBJ2-5; D is perhaps TRBD1 (5 bases). The CDR3 sequence is 13 residues long. The germline V and J ends were trimmed by 4 bases and 5 bases, with 12 bases remaining between them. From germline, CDR1 is SGHRS and CDR2 YFSETQ. DNA of the CDR3: TGCGCCAGCAGCCAGGGTATTCGGGAGACCCAGTACTTC. Translating it yields CASSQGIRETQYF.

V usage is TRBV11-3 and J usage is TRBJ2-3; D may be TRBD1 (6 bases). CDR3 length: 14 residues. Germline CDR1 is SGHNT and CDR2 is YENEEA. V lost 5 bases, J lost 7 bases, and 16 bases lay in between. DNA for the CDR3: TGTGCCAGCAGCCCTAGGACAGAGAAGCATACGCAGTATTTT. Amino acid sequence: CASSPRTEKHTQYF.

This clonotype has at least ten counts. The V call is TRBV24-1, the J call TRBJ2-2; no reliable D call. Trimming left V 4 bases short and J 6 bases short, with 11 bases between. CDR1 and CDR2 (germline): KGHDR, SFDVKD. CDR3 length equals 14 residues. The CDR3 DNA sequence: TGTGCCACCAGTGAAGCTGAACCTCCCGGGGAGCTGTTTTTT. Translated, it gives CATSEAEPPGELFF.

This clonotype was found a few times. J is TRBJ2-3 and V is TRBV7-9; the match to TRBD2 covers 11 bases. Trimming cost V 6 bases and J 5 bases; bases outside gene matches: 7. CDR3 length: 15 residues. Germline CDR1 SEHNR, CDR2 FQNEAQ (reference sequence). CDR3 region: CASRLTSGGGDTQYF. The CDR3 nucleotides are TGTGCCAGCAGACTCACTAGCGGGGGAGGAGATACGCAGTATTTT. The complete variable domain, with remaining parts taken from reference TRBV7-9 and TRBJ2-3, reads DTGVSQNPRHKITKRGQNVTFRCDPISEHNRLYWYRQTLGQGPEFLTYFQNEAQLEKSRLLSDRFSAERPKGSFSTLEIQRTEQGDSAMYLCASRLTSGGGDTQYFGPGTRLTVL.

This clonotype was found a few times. The chain is built from TRBV12-3 or TRBV12-4 and TRBJ2-5; D tentatively reads TRBD1 or TRBD2 (6 bases each). The V end lost 6 bases, the J end lost 4 bases, and 12 bases lay between the germline ends. This CDR3 region has 13 residues. The CDR3 DNA is TGTGCCAGCAGGGAGGGGGTGGGAGAGACCCAGTACTTC. This translates into CASREGVGETQYF.

Here the CDR3 reads CASSLASATQFF. Here the CDR3 DNA reads TGTGCCAGCAGCTTAGCGTCGGCTACTCAGTTCTTC. V gene TRBV7-2 combines with J gene TRBJ2-1; D is uncertain. Germline assignment: CDR1 SGHTA and CDR2 FQGNSA. V was pared by 0 bases and J by 13 bases, with 10 bases between. This CDR3 has 12 amino acids.

The chain recombines TRBV7-2 with TRBJ2-3; 10 nucleotides align to TRBD2. This CDR3 is 19 amino acids long. J lost 5 bases, V lost 4 bases, and 18 bases had no gene match. CDR1 and CDR2 (germline): SGHTA, FQGNSA. CDR3 sequence (DNA): TGTGCCAGCAGCTCTCGAGGCGGACTAGCGGTACTTCGGGGAGATACGCAGTATTTT. Encoded protein: CASSSRGGLAVLRGDTQYF.

The chain combines TRBV30 with TRBJ1-1, with 7 bases matching TRBD1. The CDR3 has 12 amino acids. CDR1 GTSNPN and CDR2 SVGIG come from the germline V gene (reference sequence). V shed 3 bases, J shed 7 bases, and the junction held 5 bases outside the gene matches. Written as DNA, the CDR3 is TGTGCCTGGAGGCGACAGGGTGGTGAAGCTTTCTTT. Translated, it gives CAWRRQGGEAFF. Using reference TRBV30 and TRBJ1-1 for the parts outside the CDR3, the full variable domain is SQTIHQWPATLVQPVGSPLSLECTVEGTSNPNLYWYRQAAGRGLQLLFYSVGIGQISSEVPQNLSASRPQDRQFILSSKKLLLSDSGFYLCAWRRQGGEAFFGQGTRLTVV.

This clonotype has only a few counts. This chain links TRBV5-4 with TRBJ1-1, with a weak D call TRBD1 (5 bases). The ends were cut back, 4 bases at V and 1 base at J, with 14 bases in the middle. The CDR3 runs to 15 residues. Germline CDR1 reads SGHNT; CDR2 reads YYREEE (reference sequence). CDR3 bases: TGTGCCAGCAGCCCCGGTTGGGGGGGGAACACTGAAGCTTTCTTT. Its translation is CASSPGWGGNTEAFF. Drawing the rest from reference TRBV5-4 and TRBJ1-1, the complete variable domain is ETGVTQSPTHLIKTRGQQVTLRCSSQSGHNTVSWYQQALGQGPQFIFQYYREEENGRGNFPPRFSGLQFPNYSSELNVNALELDDSALYLCASSPGWGGNTEAFFGQGTRLTVV.

The rearrangement joins TRBV10-3 to TRBJ1-2; 9 bases fit TRBD1. V gave up 7 bases and J gave up 8 bases; unmatched junction bases: 5. The length of the CDR3 is 12 residues. Germline CDR1 reads ENHRY; CDR2 reads SYGVKD. CDR3 in amino acids: CAITRTGDGYTF. In nucleotides, the CDR3 is TGTGCCATCACCAGGACAGGGGACGGCTACACCTTC.